Described below is a single TCR beta chain sequence and its context. Documented time point: patch test 2, 6 weeks after DPC sensitization. Treatment meaning: therapeutic diphenylcyclopropenone sensitization with weekly scalp DPC. Ahead of each patch test application, blood was drawn. TCRdb reprocessed the RACE reads with MiXCR, giving one entry per CDR3 protein. The profile shows fewer than 85,000 distinct CDR3 sequences, roughly 12% of them singletons. The data were taken from a study of human T cells and chemical hapten exposure. Study at large: Investigators sensitized about 2 cm by about 2 cm of upper inner arm skin with 2% DPC. Small discrepancies in pooled library volume mainly accounted for the varying TCR yields per sample.

The CDR3 runs to 15 residues. The germline gives CDR1 SNHLY, CDR2 FYNNEI. Trimming cost V 5 bases and J 4 bases; bases outside gene matches: 5. The chain recombines TRBV2 with TRBJ2-1, with TRBD1 matching 10 bases. Here the sequenced sample was whole blood, taken in connection with sensitization to the hapten diphenylcyclopropenone (DPC). This TCR was recovered from a man aged 18-30 years with alopecia areata. Some clones in this sample may be carry-over from other donors' samples. The CDR3: CASSPDRGRYNEQFF. The CDR3 coding sequence is TGTGCCAGCAGTCCGGACAGGGGGAGATACAATGAGCAGTTCTTC. Supplemented by reference TRBV2 and TRBJ2-1, the full variable domain reads EPEVTQTPSHQVTQMGQEVILRCVPISNHLYFYWYRQILGQKVEFLVSFYNNEISEKSEIFDDQFSVERPDGSNFTLKIRSTKLEDSAMYFCASSPDRGRYNEQFFGPGTRLTVL.